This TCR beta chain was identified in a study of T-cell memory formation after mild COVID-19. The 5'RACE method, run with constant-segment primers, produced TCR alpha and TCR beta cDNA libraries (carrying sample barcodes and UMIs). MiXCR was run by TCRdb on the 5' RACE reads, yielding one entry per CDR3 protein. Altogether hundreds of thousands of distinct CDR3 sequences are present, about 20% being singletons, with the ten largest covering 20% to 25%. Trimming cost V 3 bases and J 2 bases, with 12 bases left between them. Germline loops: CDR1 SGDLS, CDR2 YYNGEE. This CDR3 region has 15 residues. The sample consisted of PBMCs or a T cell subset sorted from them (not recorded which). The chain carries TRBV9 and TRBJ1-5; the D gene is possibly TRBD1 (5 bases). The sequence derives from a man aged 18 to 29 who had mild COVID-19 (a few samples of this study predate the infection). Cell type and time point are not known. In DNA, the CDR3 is TGTGCCAGCAGCGCTACAGGTTATCGCAATCAGCCCCAGCATTTT. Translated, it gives CASSATGYRNQPQHF.